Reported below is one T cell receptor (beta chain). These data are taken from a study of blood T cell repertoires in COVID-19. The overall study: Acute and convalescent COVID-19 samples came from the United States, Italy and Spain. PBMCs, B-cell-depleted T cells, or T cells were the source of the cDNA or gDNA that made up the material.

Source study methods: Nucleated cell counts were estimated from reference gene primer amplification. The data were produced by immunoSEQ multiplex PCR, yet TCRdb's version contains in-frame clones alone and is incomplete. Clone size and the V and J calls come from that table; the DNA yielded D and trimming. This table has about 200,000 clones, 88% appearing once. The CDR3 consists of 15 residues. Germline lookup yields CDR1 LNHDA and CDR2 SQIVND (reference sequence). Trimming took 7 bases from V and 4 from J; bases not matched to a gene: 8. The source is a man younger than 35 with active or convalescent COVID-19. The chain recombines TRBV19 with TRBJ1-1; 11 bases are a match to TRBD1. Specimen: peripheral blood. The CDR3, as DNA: TGTGCCAGTACCCCCAGGGGGACAGGGGGCACTGAAGCTTTCTTT. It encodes CASTPRGTGGTEAFF.